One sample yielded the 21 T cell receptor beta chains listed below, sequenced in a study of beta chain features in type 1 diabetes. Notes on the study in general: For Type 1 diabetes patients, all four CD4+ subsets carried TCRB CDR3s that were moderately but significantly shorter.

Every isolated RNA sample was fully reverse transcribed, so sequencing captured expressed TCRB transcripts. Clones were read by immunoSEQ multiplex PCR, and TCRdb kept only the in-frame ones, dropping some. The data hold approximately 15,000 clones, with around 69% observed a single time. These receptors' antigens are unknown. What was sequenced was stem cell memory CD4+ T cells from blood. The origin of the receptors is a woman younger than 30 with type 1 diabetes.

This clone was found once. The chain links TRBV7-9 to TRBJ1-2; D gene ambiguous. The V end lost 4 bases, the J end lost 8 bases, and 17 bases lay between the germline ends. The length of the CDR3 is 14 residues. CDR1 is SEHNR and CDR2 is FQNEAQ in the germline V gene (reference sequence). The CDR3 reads CASSSGSGVKGYTF. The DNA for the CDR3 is TGTGCCAGCAGCTCTGGGAGCGGGGTAAAAGGCTACACCTTC.

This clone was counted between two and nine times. This chain's CDR3 is CAIPKVAGGTGELFF. CDR3 in DNA: TGTGCCATTCCGAAGGTAGCGGGAGGTACCGGGGAGCTGTTTTTT. The chain has TRBV10-3 and TRBJ2-2; 10 bases are a match to TRBD2. The germline V gene encodes CDR1 ENHRY and CDR2 SYGVKD. The CDR3 length is 15 residues. V shed 9 bases and J 5 bases; nucleotides not matched to a gene: 9.

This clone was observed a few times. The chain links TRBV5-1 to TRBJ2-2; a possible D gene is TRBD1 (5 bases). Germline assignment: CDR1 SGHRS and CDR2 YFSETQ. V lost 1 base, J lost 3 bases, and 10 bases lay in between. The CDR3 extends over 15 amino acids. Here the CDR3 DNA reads TGCGCCAGCAGCTTGCGAACAGGATACACCGGGGAGCTGTTTTTT. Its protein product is CASSLRTGYTGELFF.

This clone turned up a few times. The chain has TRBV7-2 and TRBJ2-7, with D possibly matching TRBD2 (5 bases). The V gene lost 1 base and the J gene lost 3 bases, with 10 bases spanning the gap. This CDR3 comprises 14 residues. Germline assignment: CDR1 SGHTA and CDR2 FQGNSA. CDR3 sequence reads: CASSLGAGGYEQYF. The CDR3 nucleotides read TGTGCCAGCAGCTTAGGGGCAGGAGGCTACGAGCAGTACTTC.

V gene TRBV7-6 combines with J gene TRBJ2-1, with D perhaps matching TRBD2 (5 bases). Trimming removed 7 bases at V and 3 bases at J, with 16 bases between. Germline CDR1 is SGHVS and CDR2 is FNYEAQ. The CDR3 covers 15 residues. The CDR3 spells CASTPMSSGYNEQFF. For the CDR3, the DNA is TGTGCCAGCACCCCAATGTCGAGCGGCTACAATGAGCAGTTCTTC.

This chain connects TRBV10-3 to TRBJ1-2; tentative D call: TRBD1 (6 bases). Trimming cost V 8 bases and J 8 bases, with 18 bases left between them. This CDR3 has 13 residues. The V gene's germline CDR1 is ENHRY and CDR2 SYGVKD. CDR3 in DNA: TGTGCCATCTCCAAGGGGGGGCCCCAAGGCTACACCTTC. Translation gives CAISKGGPQGYTF.

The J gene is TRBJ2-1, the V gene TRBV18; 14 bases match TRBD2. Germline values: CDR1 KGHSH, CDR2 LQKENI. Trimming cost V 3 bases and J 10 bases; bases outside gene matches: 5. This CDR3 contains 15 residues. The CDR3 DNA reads TGTGCCAGCTCACCGACTAGCGGGAGGGCCGGAGAGCAGTTCTTC. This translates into CASSPTSGRAGEQFF.

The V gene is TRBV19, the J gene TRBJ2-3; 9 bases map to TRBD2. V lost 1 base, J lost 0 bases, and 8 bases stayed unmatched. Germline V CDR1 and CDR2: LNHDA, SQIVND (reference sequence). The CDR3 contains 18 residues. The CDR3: CASSIGLAGWRSTDTQYF. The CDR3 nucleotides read TGTGCCAGTAGTATAGGGCTAGCGGGATGGCGGAGCACAGATACGCAGTATTTT.

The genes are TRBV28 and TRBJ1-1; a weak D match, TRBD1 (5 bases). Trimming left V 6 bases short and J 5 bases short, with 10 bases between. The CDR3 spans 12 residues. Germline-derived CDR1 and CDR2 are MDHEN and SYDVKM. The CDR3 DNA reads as TGTGCCAGCAGGTCCGGGGGGACTGAAGCTTTCTTT. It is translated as CASRSGGTEAFF. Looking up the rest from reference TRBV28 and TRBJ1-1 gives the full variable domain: DVKVTQSSRYLVKRTGEKVFLECVQDMDHENMFWYRQDPGLGLRLIYFSYDVKMKEKGDIPEGYSVSREKKERFSLILESASTNQTSMYLCASRSGGTEAFFGQGTRLTVV.

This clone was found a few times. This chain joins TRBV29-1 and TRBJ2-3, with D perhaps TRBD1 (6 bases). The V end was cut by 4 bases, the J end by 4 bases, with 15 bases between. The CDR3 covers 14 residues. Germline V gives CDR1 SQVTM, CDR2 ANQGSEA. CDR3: CSVAQGLGADTQYF. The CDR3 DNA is TGCAGCGTTGCACAGGGTTTGGGGGCAGATACGCAGTATTTT.

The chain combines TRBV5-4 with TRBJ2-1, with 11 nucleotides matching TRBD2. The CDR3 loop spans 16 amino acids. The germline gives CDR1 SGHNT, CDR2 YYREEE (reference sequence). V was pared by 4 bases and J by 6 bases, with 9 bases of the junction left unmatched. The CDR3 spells CASSIAGTSGSNEQFF. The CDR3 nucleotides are TGTGCCAGCAGCATCGCCGGGACTAGCGGTTCCAATGAGCAGTTCTTC.

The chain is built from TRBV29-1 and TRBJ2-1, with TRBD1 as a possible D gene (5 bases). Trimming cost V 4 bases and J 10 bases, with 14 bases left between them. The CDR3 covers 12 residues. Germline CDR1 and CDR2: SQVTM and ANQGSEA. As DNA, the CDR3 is TGCAGCGTTGCGCAGGGTTTGTGGGAGCAGTTCTTC. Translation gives CSVAQGLWEQFF.

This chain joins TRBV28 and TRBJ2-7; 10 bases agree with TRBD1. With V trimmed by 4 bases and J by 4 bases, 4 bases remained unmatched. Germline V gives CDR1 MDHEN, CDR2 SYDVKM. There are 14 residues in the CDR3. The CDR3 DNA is TGTGCCAGCAGTTCCGGGACAGGGGTATACGAGCAGTACTTC. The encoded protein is CASSSGTGVYEQYF.

The CDR3 nucleotides are TGTGCCGCCCGCGAGGGTTCTGGGGCCAACGTCCTGACTTTC. It translates to CAAREGSGANVLTF. The chain uses TRBV6-6 and TRBJ2-6, with D perhaps matching TRBD2 (5 bases). Trimming cost V 11 bases and J 1 base, with 12 bases left between them. The CDR3 covers 14 residues. Germline values: CDR1 MNHNY, CDR2 SVGAGI (reference sequence).

As DNA, the CDR3 is TGTGCCAGCTCTCCCAGCTCTGGGGCCAACGTCCTGACTTTC. This codes for CASSPSSGANVLTF. The chain couples TRBV18 to TRBJ2-6; D gene uncertain. The CDR3 is 14 residues long. Trimming took 6 bases from V and 0 from J, leaving 6 bases between them. Germline CDR1 is KGHSH and CDR2 is LQKENI.

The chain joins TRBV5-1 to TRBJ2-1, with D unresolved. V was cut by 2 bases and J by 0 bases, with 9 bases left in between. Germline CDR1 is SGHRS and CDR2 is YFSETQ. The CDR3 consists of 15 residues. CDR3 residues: CASSFRASSYNEQFF. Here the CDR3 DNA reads TGCGCCAGCAGCTTTCGCGCGAGCTCCTACAATGAGCAGTTCTTC.

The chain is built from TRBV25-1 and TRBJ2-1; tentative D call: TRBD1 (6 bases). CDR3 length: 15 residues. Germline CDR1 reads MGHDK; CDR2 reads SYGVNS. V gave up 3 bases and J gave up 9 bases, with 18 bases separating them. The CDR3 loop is CASSDSLGRGSEQFF. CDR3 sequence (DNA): TGTGCCAGCAGTGACTCCTTGGGCAGGGGCAGTGAGCAGTTCTTC.

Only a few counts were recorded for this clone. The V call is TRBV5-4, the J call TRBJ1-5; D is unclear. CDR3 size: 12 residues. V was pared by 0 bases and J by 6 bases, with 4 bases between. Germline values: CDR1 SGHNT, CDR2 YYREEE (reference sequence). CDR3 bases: TGTGCCAGCAGCTTGGATAGTCAGCCCCAGCATTTT. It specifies CASSLDSQPQHF.

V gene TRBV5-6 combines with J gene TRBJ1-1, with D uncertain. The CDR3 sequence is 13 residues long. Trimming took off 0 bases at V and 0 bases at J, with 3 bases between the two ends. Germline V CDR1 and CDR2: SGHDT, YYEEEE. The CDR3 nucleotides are TGTGCCAGCAGCTTGGCCTTGAACACTGAAGCTTTCTTT. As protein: CASSLALNTEAFF.

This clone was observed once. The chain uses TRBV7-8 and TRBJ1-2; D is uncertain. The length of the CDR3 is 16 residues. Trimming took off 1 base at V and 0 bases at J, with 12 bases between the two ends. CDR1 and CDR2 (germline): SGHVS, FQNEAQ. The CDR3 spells CASSLELATANYGYTF. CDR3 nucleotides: TGTGCCAGCAGCTTAGAATTGGCAACCGCTAACTATGGCTACACCTTC. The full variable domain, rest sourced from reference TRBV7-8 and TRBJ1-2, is GAGVSQSPRYKVAKRGQDVALRCDPISGHVSLFWYQQALGQGPEFLTYFQNEAQLDKSGLPSDRFFAERPEGSVSTLKIQRTQQEDSAVYLCASSLELATANYGYTFGSGTRLTVV.

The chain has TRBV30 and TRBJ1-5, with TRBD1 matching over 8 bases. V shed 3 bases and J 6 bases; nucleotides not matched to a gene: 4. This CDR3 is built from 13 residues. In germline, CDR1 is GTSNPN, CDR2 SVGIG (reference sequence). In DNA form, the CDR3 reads TGTGCCTGGAGCGGACAGGGTGGTCAGCCCCAGCATTTT. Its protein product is CAWSGQGGQPQHF.